A selection of T cell receptor beta chains follows, all from one sample in a study of OX40 agonist ivuxolimab in advanced cancers. Profiled with immunoSEQ multiplex PCR; TCRdb holds only in-frame clones, not every one. Of about 76,000 clones detected, over 80% appear once; the ten largest clones hold more than 1.5%. Sequencing was performed on CD4+ or CD8+ T cells sorted from blood, taken in a trial of the OX40 agonist ivuxolimab. These receptor sequences come from an adult with an advanced solid tumor such as melanoma, head and neck, liver or kidney cancer. The CDR3 runs from the conserved cysteine through the conserved F or W. A D gene is named only where the DNA matches it firmly. Rows may omit the clone size; those that give it use once, few, many or a size class.

D gene: -
V gene: TRBV6-4
clone size: -
J gene: TRBJ2-3
CDR3 DNA: TGTGCCAGCAGTGAACGCTCTGAGGGAGGACCAGATACGCAGTATTTT
CDR3 protein: CASSERSEGGPDTQYF

D gene: TRBD2
V gene: TRBV7-2
clone size: -
J gene: TRBJ2-7
CDR3 DNA: TGTGCCAGCAGCTTGAGGCTAGCGGGGGGGCGGGGCGAGCAGTACTTC
CDR3 protein: CASSLRLAGGRGEQYF

D gene: -
V gene: TRBV6-1
clone size: -
J gene: TRBJ1-1
CDR3 DNA: TGTGCCAGCAGTGAAGGGGGTCGTGGGGGGGTAGTTACTGAAGCTTTCTTT
CDR3 protein: CASSEGGRGGVVTEAFF

D gene: TRBD1
V gene: TRBV10-3
clone size: -
J gene: TRBJ2-1
CDR3 DNA: TGTGCCATCAGTGACCCAGGGGGCCAAATAACGGATGAGCAGTTCTTC
CDR3 protein: CAISDPGGQITDEQFF

D gene: TRBD1
V gene: TRBV7-2
clone size: -
J gene: TRBJ1-2
CDR3 DNA: TGTGCCAGCAGCCTATGGACAGGGGGCTATGGCTACACCTTC
CDR3 protein: CASSLWTGGYGYTF

D gene: -
V gene: TRBV6-6
clone size: -
J gene: TRBJ2-7
CDR3 DNA: TGTGCCAGCAGTTTTAGGACAGACTACGAGCAGTACTTC
CDR3 protein: CASSFRTDYEQYF

D gene: TRBD1
V gene: TRBV5-1
clone size: -
J gene: TRBJ2-7
CDR3 DNA: TGCGCCAGCAGCTTGGGGACAGGGGGCTACGAGCAGTACTTC
CDR3 protein: CASSLGTGGYEQYF

D gene: -
V gene: TRBV5-6
clone size: -
J gene: TRBJ1-2
CDR3 DNA: TGTGCCAGCAGCTTGGGAGAAGGACAGCGATTAGGAGGCTACACCTTC
CDR3 protein: CASSLGEGQRLGGYTF

D gene: -
V gene: TRBV28
clone size: once
J gene: TRBJ1-2
CDR3 DNA: TGTGCCAGCAGTTCCCATGGCTACACCTTC
CDR3 protein: CASSSHGYTF

D gene: TRBD1
V gene: TRBV7-2
clone size: -
J gene: TRBJ1-2
CDR3 DNA: TGTGCCAGCAGCCTCGGTCCCGGGACAGGGATCCATGGCTACACCTTC
CDR3 protein: CASSLGPGTGIHGYTF

D gene: -
V gene: TRBV2
clone size: -
J gene: TRBJ2-3
CDR3 DNA: TGTGCCAGCAGAGCCGGGACGGCAAGCACAGATACGCAGTATTTT
CDR3 protein: CASRAGTASTDTQYF

D gene: TRBD1
V gene: TRBV6-1
clone size: -
J gene: TRBJ1-1
CDR3 DNA: TGTGCCAGCAGCCGTGACAGGGCCACTGAAGCTTTCTTT
CDR3 protein: CASSRDRATEAFF

D gene: -
V gene: TRBV5-8
clone size: -
J gene: TRBJ2-7
CDR3 DNA: TGTGCCAGCAGCCATCGCCTCCTTTCCTACGAGCAGTACTTC
CDR3 protein: CASSHRLLSYEQYF

D gene: TRBD1
V gene: TRBV7-9
clone size: -
J gene: TRBJ2-7
CDR3 DNA: TGTGCCAGCAGCTGGAGACAGGGGGCCGAGCAGTACTTC
CDR3 protein: CASSWRQGAEQYF

D gene: -
V gene: TRBV11-2
clone size: -
J gene: TRBJ2-3
CDR3 DNA: TGTGCCAGCAGCTACGGGACTAGCACAGATACGCAGTATTTT
CDR3 protein: CASSYGTSTDTQYF

D gene: -
V gene: TRBV6-6
clone size: -
J gene: TRBJ2-2
CDR3 DNA: TGTGCCAGCTCGTATACGGGCGCGAACACCGGGGAGCTGTTTTTT
CDR3 protein: CASSYTGANTGELFF

D gene: TRBD1
V gene: TRBV4-3
clone size: -
J gene: TRBJ1-2
CDR3 DNA: TGCGCCAGCAGCCAAGAATGGTGGGGACAGGGGAGCTATGGCTACACCTTC
CDR3 protein: CASSQEWWGQGSYGYTF

D gene: -
V gene: TRBV20-1
clone size: -
J gene: TRBJ2-5
CDR3 DNA: TGCAGTGGGTCAGTGCAAGAGACCCAGTACTTC
CDR3 protein: CSGSVQETQYF

D gene: TRBD2
V gene: TRBV7-2
clone size: -
J gene: TRBJ2-3
CDR3 DNA: TGTGCCAGCAGCCAGACTAGCGGGGGGCGGTGGGATACGCAGTATTTT
CDR3 protein: CASSQTSGGRWDTQYF

D gene: -
V gene: TRBV11-2
clone size: -
J gene: TRBJ2-7
CDR3 DNA: TGTGCCAGCAGCTCCCGTCTGGAGAGTTTTTCCCCCTACGAGCAGTACTTC
CDR3 protein: CASSSRLESFSPYEQYF

D gene: TRBD2
V gene: TRBV9
clone size: -
J gene: TRBJ2-7
CDR3 DNA: TGTGCCAGCAGCCAGACTAGCCAAGCCTACGAGCAGTACTTC
CDR3 protein: CASSQTSQAYEQYF

D gene: -
V gene: TRBV5-1
clone size: -
J gene: TRBJ1-4
CDR3 DNA: TGCGCCAGCCATCGATCCGAGGGTGAAAAACTGTTTTTT
CDR3 protein: CASHRSEGEKLFF

D gene: -
V gene: TRBV27
clone size: -
J gene: TRBJ1-4
CDR3 DNA: TGTGCCAGCGCCGCCTACGAGGGCATCTCTAATGAAAAACTGTTTTTT
CDR3 protein: CASAAYEGISNEKLFF

D gene: -
V gene: TRBV7-2
clone size: -
J gene: TRBJ2-2
CDR3 DNA: TGTGCCAGCAGCTTAGATGTGCAGACCGGGGAGCTGTTTTTT
CDR3 protein: CASSLDVQTGELFF

D gene: TRBD2
V gene: TRBV28
clone size: -
J gene: TRBJ2-5
CDR3 DNA: TGTGCCAGCAGTTTGACCGGGGGGTACCAAGAGACCCAGTACTTC
CDR3 protein: CASSLTGGYQETQYF

D gene: TRBD2
V gene: TRBV5-1
clone size: -
J gene: TRBJ2-1
CDR3 DNA: TGCGCCAGCAGCTTGGCCTCTGTAGGGAGCGGGAGGTTCGATGAGCAGTTCTTC
CDR3 protein: CASSLASVGSGRFDEQFF

D gene: -
V gene: TRBV15
clone size: -
J gene: TRBJ2-1
CDR3 DNA: TGTGCCACCAGCAGACCCGGGAGCCGGCCCTCCTACAATGAGCAGTTCTTC
CDR3 protein: CATSRPGSRPSYNEQFF

D gene: -
V gene: TRBV10-3
clone size: once
J gene: TRBJ2-1
CDR3 DNA: TGTGCCATCAGTGCGCGGGTGAGGGATGAGCAGTTCTTC
CDR3 protein: CAISARVRDEQFF

D gene: -
V gene: TRBV5-1
clone size: -
J gene: TRBJ2-1
CDR3 DNA: TGCGCCAGCAGCGGTAGCGGTGTTACCTACAATGAGCAGTTCTTC
CDR3 protein: CASSGSGVTYNEQFF

D gene: -
V gene: TRBV6-5
clone size: -
J gene: TRBJ2-3
CDR3 DNA: TGTGCCAGCAGTTACTCAGGGACAGATACGCAGTATTTT
CDR3 protein: CASSYSGTDTQYF

D gene: TRBD2
V gene: TRBV5-1
clone size: -
J gene: TRBJ2-5
CDR3 DNA: TGCGCCAGCAGCGCTGCTCGACTAGCGGGTTCACAAGTACAAGAGACCCAGTACTTC
CDR3 protein: CASSAARLAGSQVQETQYF

D gene: -
V gene: TRBV7-6
clone size: -
J gene: TRBJ1-1
CDR3 DNA: TGTGCCAGCAGCTTACGCCTTCCGGGACAACCCTTTCTCACTGAAGCTTTCTTT
CDR3 protein: CASSLRLPGQPFLTEAFF